This passage covers 23 T cell receptor beta chains from one sample sequenced in a study of T cell repertoires in cytomegalovirus infection. MiXCR was run by TCRdb on the reads, yielding one entry per CDR3 protein. The sample yields just under 300,000 distinct CDR3 sequences, around 10% seen once. The sequenced material came from PBMCs. The source of these receptors is a human donor in good health (CMV status not recorded). Some clones in this sample may be carry-over from other donors' samples.

There are a few counts of this clonotype. V and J are TRBV13 and TRBJ2-1, with 7 nucleotides matching TRBD1. After removal of 4 bases from V and 9 bases from J, the junction contained 6 bases not matched to a gene. Germline V gene sequence: CDR1 PRHDT, CDR2 FYEKMQ (reference sequence). The CDR3 length is 13 residues. In DNA, the CDR3 is TGTGCCAGCAGCTCGGGACAGTCGGCTGAGCAGTTCTTC. It codes for CASSSGQSAEQFF.

This clonotype was counted at least ten times. CDR3 protein: CASSRTSGGIYEQFF. The CDR3 DNA reads as TGTGCCAGCAGCAGAACTAGCGGGGGAATATATGAGCAGTTCTTC. The chain is built from TRBV28 and TRBJ2-1; TRBD2 aligns across 11 bases. Germline CDR1 and CDR2: MDHEN and SYDVKM. The CDR3 contains 15 residues. Losses at the gene ends were 6 bases for V and 8 bases for J; bases not matched to a gene: 9.

V is TRBV20-1 and J is TRBJ1-5; TRBD1 matches 7 bases. The CDR3 runs 14 residues. Per germline, CDR1 DFQATT and CDR2 SNEGSKA (reference sequence). The V gene end was trimmed by 3 bases and the J gene end by 2 bases; junction bases not matched to a gene: 4. The CDR3 nucleotides are TGCAGTGCTAGGACAGGGAGTGGCAATCAGCCCCAGCATTTT. Amino acids: CSARTGSGNQPQHF.

V usage is TRBV6-2 or TRBV6-3 and J usage is TRBJ2-2; no definite D call. Germline CDR1 is MNHEY and CDR2 is SVGEGT. The V end was cut by 7 bases, the J end by 0 bases, with 15 bases between. This CDR3 is built from 16 residues. The CDR3 is CASNLAGFANTGELFF. For the CDR3, the DNA is TGTGCCAGCAACCTCGCTGGTTTCGCGAACACCGGGGAGCTGTTTTTT.

This clonotype was detected only a few times. CDR3 DNA: TGCAGTGCTAGTGACAGAACTGGGGGCAATCAGCCCCAGCATTTT. It is translated as CSASDRTGGNQPQHF. This chain uses TRBV20-1 with TRBJ1-5; D possibly corresponds to TRBD1 (5 bases). The CDR3 runs to 15 residues. Germline lookup yields CDR1 DFQATT and CDR2 SNEGSKA (reference sequence). V was shortened by 3 bases and J by 2 bases, with 14 bases between the two germline ends.

This clonotype was observed at least ten times. The chain links TRBV29-1 to TRBJ2-5; D is possibly TRBD1 (5 bases). There are 11 residues in the CDR3. V gave up 3 bases and J gave up 5 bases, with 7 bases separating them. The V gene's germline CDR1 is SQVTM and CDR2 ANQGSEA. The CDR3 loop is CSVDRVETQYF. Written as DNA, the CDR3 is TGCAGCGTTGACAGGGTTGAGACCCAGTACTTC.

This clonotype appeared many times. This chain connects TRBV6-5 to TRBJ2-1; 7 bases agree with TRBD1. Germline values: CDR1 MNHEY, CDR2 SVGAGI. CDR3 length: 15 amino acids. The V and J ends lost 6 bases and 4 bases, in that order; junction bases with no gene match: 9. The CDR3 DNA reads TGTGCCAGCAGCCCTAACAGGGGCCTGTACAATGAGCAGTTCTTC. It is translated as CASSPNRGLYNEQFF.

This clonotype was detected ten times or more. V and J are TRBV28 and TRBJ1-2; D not certain. Trimming removed 4 bases from V and 5 bases from J, with 5 bases in between. Germline assignment: CDR1 MDHEN and CDR2 SYDVKM. CDR3 length: 11 amino acids. CDR3 sequence: CASSSRYGYTF. CDR3 nucleotide sequence: TGTGCCAGCAGTTCTCGGTATGGCTACACCTTC.

The table lists this clonotype with many counts. The V gene is TRBV6-2 or TRBV6-3, the J gene TRBJ2-7; TRBD2 is a possible D gene (7 bases). V lost 2 bases and J lost 6, with 14 bases in between. The CDR3 is 14 residues long. Germline CDR1 MNHEY, CDR2 SVGEGT. The CDR3, as DNA: TGTGCCAGCAGTTACCTCGGGGGGCTAAGCGAGCAGTACGTC. It encodes CASSYLGGLSEQYV.

This clonotype came up many times. The V and J genes are TRBV7-9 and TRBJ1-1, with 7 bases aligning to TRBD1. Germline V CDR1 and CDR2: SEHNR, FQNEAQ (reference sequence). This CDR3 is 14 amino acids long. Trimming removed 7 bases from V and 2 bases from J; junction bases left unmatched: 7. The CDR3 DNA follows: TGTGCCAGCAAGAAGGGGGCGCTAAACACTGAAGCTTTCTTT. This encodes CASKKGALNTEAFF.

The table lists this clonotype with many counts. The chain recombines TRBV29-1 with TRBJ2-7; TRBD1 matches at 8 bases. This CDR3 is built from 14 residues. Trimming at V came to 6 bases and at J to 1 base, leaving 8 bases not matched to a gene. From germline, CDR1 is SQVTM and CDR2 ANQGSEA. CDR3 bases: TGCAGCGTCGTAACCGGACAGGGTTCCTACGAGCAGTACTTC. It translates to CSVVTGQGSYEQYF.

This clonotype showed up many times. The rearrangement joins TRBV7-9 to TRBJ1-5; perhaps TRBD1 as D (6 bases). Germline V CDR1 and CDR2: SEHNR, FQNEAQ (reference sequence). V shed 1 base and J shed 5 bases, with 9 bases lying between them. This CDR3 spans 14 amino acids. The CDR3 sequence is CASSLGGRDQPQHF. The CDR3 DNA is TGTGCCAGCAGCTTAGGGGGGCGAGATCAGCCCCAGCATTTT.

This clonotype was counted between two and nine times. The chain recombines TRBV6-2 or TRBV6-3 with TRBJ2-3, with 9 positions matching TRBD1. This CDR3 has 15 amino acids. Per the germline V gene, CDR1 is MNHEY and CDR2 is SVGEGT. Germline trimming cut 2 bases from V and 3 bases from J; bases unmatched to any gene: 3. The CDR3 nucleotides read TGTGCCAGCAGTTACCCCGGGACAGGGACAGATACGCAGTATTTT. This sequence encodes CASSYPGTGTDTQYF.

DNA for the CDR3: TGTGCCAGCAGCCAAGCCGGGAATAACTATGGCTACACCTTC. This gives the protein CASSQAGNNYGYTF. The rearrangement uses TRBV4-2 and TRBJ1-2; D is unclear. This CDR3 contains 14 residues. V shed 1 base and J shed 1 base, with 7 bases lying between them. Germline V lookup: CDR1 LGHNA, CDR2 YNFKEQ.

In its sample, this clonotype was seen a few times. The CDR3 protein is CSARDGYSGNTIYF. CDR3 in DNA: TGCAGCGCCCGGGACGGATACTCTGGAAACACCATATATTTT. V and J are TRBV29-1 and TRBJ1-3, with D maybe TRBD1 (5 bases). Trimming stripped 7 bases from V and 0 bases from J, with 13 bases between. The V gene's germline CDR1 is SQVTM and CDR2 ANQGSEA. The CDR3 length is 14 residues.

The sample holds many counts of this clonotype. This chain connects TRBV12-3 or TRBV12-4 to TRBJ2-3, with a weak D call TRBD2 (5 bases). With 1 base removed from V and 0 bases from J, the gap between germline ends came to 8 bases. This CDR3 has 15 amino acids. The CDR3 region has the DNA TGTGCCAGCAGTTTAGGAAGCGGTAGCACAGATACGCAGTATTTT. It codes for CASSLGSGSTDTQYF.

The chain uses TRBV2 and TRBJ1-1; D uncertain. Germline CDR1 and CDR2: SNHLY and FYNNEI. V shed 5 bases and J shed 7 bases, with 11 bases lying between them. This CDR3 has 12 amino acids. The CDR3 protein is CASSPGSIEAFF. In nucleotides, the CDR3 is TGTGCCAGCAGTCCGGGGTCCATTGAAGCTTTCTTT.

This clonotype occurred many times. The chain couples TRBV2 to TRBJ1-1, with a weak D call TRBD1 (5 bases). The CDR3 has 14 residues. Between the trimmed V and J ends, which lost 7 bases and 3 bases, there was a span of 15 bases. The germline gives CDR1 SNHLY, CDR2 FYNNEI. CDR3 DNA: TGTGCCAGCACACCGCGGGGGGGTGACACTGAAGCTTTCTTT. It is translated as CASTPRGGDTEAFF. The whole variable domain, filled in from reference TRBV2 and TRBJ1-1, reads EPEVTQTPSHQVTQMGQEVILRCVPISNHLYFYWYRQILGQKVEFLVSFYNNEISEKSEIFDDQFSVERPDGSNFTLKIRSTKLEDSAMYFCASTPRGGDTEAFFGQGTRLTVV.

This clonotype was counted ten times or more. The chain combines TRBV2 with TRBJ2-7, with D unresolved. V was cut by 8 bases and J by 5 bases, with 22 bases left in between. The CDR3 covers 15 residues. Per the germline V gene, CDR1 is SNHLY and CDR2 is FYNNEI. DNA for the CDR3: TGTGCCAGCGACGGACGTAGAGGTGGGGTTGACGAGCAGTACTTC. It encodes CASDGRRGGVDEQYF.

This clonotype was recorded a few times. V is TRBV2 and J is TRBJ2-4, with D perhaps matching TRBD1 (5 bases). Trimming stripped 1 base from V and 5 bases from J, with 9 bases between. The CDR3 extends over 14 amino acids. CDR1 and CDR2 from the germline V gene are SNHLY and FYNNEI. CDR3 nucleotide sequence: TGTGCCAGCAGTGAAGTACAGGTAGAAAACATTCAGTACTTC. Amino acids: CASSEVQVENIQYF.

This clonotype was seen many times. This chain joins TRBV7-9 and TRBJ2-2, with D hard to call. CDR3 length equals 15 residues. Germline V CDR1 and CDR2: SEHNR, FQNEAQ (reference sequence). Deletions cut 0 bases from V and 6 bases from J, with 11 bases between. CDR3 in amino acids: CASSLAPVQAGELFF. The CDR3 region has the DNA TGTGCCAGCAGCTTAGCGCCGGTTCAAGCCGGGGAGCTGTTTTTT.

J is TRBJ2-7 and V is TRBV2; perhaps TRBD1 as D (5 bases). Germline lookup yields CDR1 SNHLY and CDR2 FYNNEI. This CDR3 contains 13 residues. Trimming removed 4 bases at V and 6 bases at J, with 13 bases between. CDR3 nucleotides: TGTGCCAGCAGTGTTAAGGGGCGCTCCGAGCAGTACTTC. It is translated as CASSVKGRSEQYF.

At least ten counts were recorded for this clonotype. This rearrangement joins TRBV7-8 to TRBJ2-2; D possibly corresponds to TRBD1 (6 bases). The CDR3 has 16 amino acids. Trimming stripped 6 bases from V and 4 bases from J, with 18 bases between. From germline, CDR1 is SGHVS and CDR2 FQNEAQ. CDR3 in amino acids: CASSSEGGGITGELFF. The CDR3 nucleotides are TGTGCCAGCAGTTCAGAAGGGGGTGGTATCACCGGGGAGCTGTTTTTT.